What follows are 16 T cell receptor beta chains derived from one specimen sequenced in a study of CD8 T cells in ankylosing spondylitis. From the 5' RACE reads, TCRdb called clonotypes with MiXCR, one entry per CDR3 protein. The sample has under 300,000 distinct CDR3 sequences, approximately 9% seen once. The sequenced sample was blood, either unsorted or a sorted T cell fraction (not recorded which). The receptor source for this set is a male donor with ankylosing spondylitis or in good health (not recorded which).

This chain links TRBV7-9 with TRBJ2-5; no definite D call. The ends were cut back, 3 bases at V and 5 bases at J, with 19 bases in the middle. Per germline, CDR1 SEHNR and CDR2 FQNEAQ (reference sequence). The CDR3 contains 16 residues. DNA for the CDR3: TGTGCCAGCAGCTTGGTCTCCTCGGTCTCCGAGGAGACCCAGTACTTC. Encoded protein: CASSLVSSVSEETQYF.

This clonotype was recorded a few times. V gene TRBV18 combines with J gene TRBJ1-1; D unresolved. The CDR3 is 14 residues long. Germline assignment: CDR1 KGHSH and CDR2 LQKENI. V was trimmed by 2 bases and J by 1 base, leaving 8 bases between them. The CDR3, as DNA: TGTGCCAGCTCACCAAGGCGGCCGAACACTGAAGCTTTCTTT. This translates into CASSPRRPNTEAFF.

This clonotype was seen only a few times. The V and J genes are TRBV5-1 and TRBJ2-7; D not certain. Trimming pared 1 base from V and 6 bases from J, leaving 11 bases between. The CDR3 is 13 amino acids. Germline-derived CDR1 and CDR2 are SGHRS and YFSETQ. The CDR3 coding sequence is TGCGCCAGCAGCTTGTCGCTATCGGGCGAGCAGTACTTC. It encodes CASSLSLSGEQYF.

This clonotype has at least ten counts. The chain links TRBV5-1 to TRBJ1-2; D not resolved. Germline CDR1 SGHRS, CDR2 YFSETQ. Trimming shortened V by 1 base and J by 14 bases, and 12 bases separated the two germline ends. The CDR3 totals 11 residues. Here the CDR3 DNA reads TGCGCCAGCAGCTTGTCGGGTTTAATTACCTTC. Protein sequence: CASSLSGLITF.

This clonotype was counted at least ten times. This sequence joins TRBV7-9 and TRBJ1-2; D unresolved. CDR3 size: 12 residues. Trimming stripped 1 base from V and 13 bases from J, with 13 bases between. Germline lookup yields CDR1 SEHNR and CDR2 FQNEAQ (reference sequence). CDR3 DNA: TGTGCCAGCAGCTTAGTCCAAAGGGTGACCACCTTC. Encoded protein: CASSLVQRVTTF.

This clonotype was detected many times. The CDR3 coding sequence is TGTGCCACCAGTGATTTCCCCGGGACAGGGATGAACACTGAAGCTTTCTTT. Its translation: CATSDFPGTGMNTEAFF. This chain connects TRBV24-1 to TRBJ1-1, with 9 nucleotides matching TRBD1. CDR3 length: 17 residues. The J segment lost 0 bases and the V segment lost 1 base, leaving 5 bases of the junction unmatched. Germline CDR1 and CDR2: KGHDR and SFDVKD.

This clonotype was recorded at least ten times. The rearrangement links TRBV12-3 or TRBV12-4 to TRBJ1-5, with 7 bases matching TRBD1. The CDR3 is 15 residues long. With V trimmed by 5 bases and J by 7 bases, 11 bases remained unmatched. CDR3 sequence reads: CASSVGTGESQPQHF. DNA of the CDR3: TGTGCCAGCAGTGTAGGTACAGGGGAATCGCAGCCCCAGCATTTT.

This clonotype was counted ten times or more. V is TRBV30 and J is TRBJ2-2; D gene unclear. The germline V and J ends were trimmed by 3 bases and 5 bases, with 4 bases remaining between them. The CDR3 totals 11 residues. The germline V gene has CDR1 GTSNPN and CDR2 SVGIG (reference sequence). The CDR3 loop is CAWSQTGELFF. For the CDR3, the DNA is TGTGCCTGGAGCCAGACCGGGGAGCTGTTTTTT.

The V call is TRBV3-1, the J call TRBJ2-3; no firm D call. The germline V and J ends were trimmed by 4 bases and 1 base, with 12 bases remaining between them. The CDR3 sequence is 15 residues long. Germline CDR1 and CDR2: LGHDT and YNNKEL (reference sequence). As DNA, the CDR3 is TGTGCCAGCAGCCTAAGCCTTTCAGGCACAGATACGCAGTATTTT. This codes for CASSLSLSGTDTQYF.

This clonotype was counted only a few times. V usage is TRBV7-9 and J usage is TRBJ2-5, with 7 bases aligning to TRBD2. Trimming at V came to 4 bases and at J to 4 bases, leaving 12 bases not matched to a gene. Germline V gives CDR1 SEHNR, CDR2 FQNEAQ (reference sequence). The CDR3 loop spans 16 amino acids. This CDR3 reads CASSSPLGLGGETQYF. For the CDR3, the DNA is TGTGCCAGCAGCTCCCCCCTCGGACTAGGAGGAGAGACCCAGTACTTC.

This clonotype was detected many times. The genes are TRBV12-3 or TRBV12-4 and TRBJ2-1, with 11 positions matching TRBD2. J lost 5 bases, V lost 6 bases, and 9 bases had no gene match. This CDR3 is built from 16 residues. In nucleotides, the CDR3 is TGTGCCAGCAGCCCTACCGGGACTAGCGGAAACAATGAGCAGTTCTTC. Its protein is CASSPTGTSGNNEQFF.

This clonotype has a handful of counts. The chain is built from TRBV7-6 and TRBJ2-7; D gene uncertain. The CDR3 is 15 amino acids. Germline V lookup: CDR1 SGHVS, CDR2 FNYEAQ. Trimming removed 0 bases at V and 7 bases at J, with 16 bases between. CDR3 nucleotide sequence: TGTGCCAGCAGCTTAGCAATTGGGCCTGAAGGGGAGCAGTACTTC. Amino acids: CASSLAIGPEGEQYF.

The table lists this clonotype with many counts. V is TRBV7-9 and J is TRBJ2-7, with TRBD1 matching over 9 bases. The junction had 10 bases not matched to a gene; V was cut back by 5 bases and J by 5 bases. The germline V gene has CDR1 SEHNR and CDR2 FQNEAQ (reference sequence). The CDR3 has 15 residues. The CDR3 protein is CASSPKPGQGNEQYF. DNA for the CDR3: TGTGCCAGCAGCCCTAAGCCGGGACAGGGAAACGAGCAGTACTTC.

This clonotype appeared many times. The J gene is TRBJ1-4, the V gene TRBV12-3 or TRBV12-4; 7 bases agree with TRBD1. V trimming: 3 bases; J trimming: 4 bases; junction bases outside the gene matches: 11. CDR3 size: 17 residues. In DNA, the CDR3 is TGTGCCAGCAGTTTTCGGGGACAGACGGCAGTTAATGAAAAACTGTTTTTT. Protein: CASSFRGQTAVNEKLFF.

The chain couples TRBV5-1 to TRBJ2-5; perhaps D is TRBD1 or TRBD2 (5 bases each). V gave up 5 bases and J gave up 5 bases, with 19 bases separating them. The CDR3 is 15 residues long. Per germline, CDR1 SGHRS and CDR2 YFSETQ. CDR3 DNA sequence: TGCGCCAGCAGTTTTCTTGCATCGGGGCCGGAGACCCAGTACTTC. Translation: CASSFLASGPETQYF.

This clonotype has ten or more counts. V gene TRBV10-3 combines with J gene TRBJ1-3, with 7 bases matching TRBD1. The CDR3 totals 13 residues. After removal of 10 bases from V and 2 bases from J, the junction contained 5 bases not matched to a gene. Germline V lookup: CDR1 ENHRY, CDR2 SYGVKD. The CDR3 DNA follows: TGTGCCACTTCGACAGGGACTGGAAACACCATATATTTT. As protein: CATSTGTGNTIYF.